This T cell receptor beta chain derives from a study of cytomegalovirus exposure and HLA in healthy donors. Findings of the study overall: Most TCR sequences proved rare, with some public TCRs found in many donors.

About this clone: Its antigen is as yet unknown.

Unmatched junction bases numbered 15, after V lost 8 bases and J lost 4 bases. Germline V gene data show CDR1 as SEHNR and CDR2 as FQNEAQ (reference sequence). The CDR3 runs to 16 residues. TCRdb's table, derived via immunoSEQ multiplex PCR, lists solely in-frame clones and lacks some. This table holds fewer than 150,000 clones, about 91% found once. The source is a man in his late teens or twenties in good health and CMV-seronegative. The sample comprised PBMCs. V is TRBV7-9 and J is TRBJ2-3; 7 bases align to TRBD1. The chain's CDR3 is CASRLTGTATSDTQYF. The CDR3 nucleotides are TGTGCCAGCCGCCTTACTGGGACAGCAACTTCAGATACGCAGTATTTT.